The clone carrying this T cell receptor (beta chain) was observed a handful of times. Its target is unknown. This sample was taken from a study of blood T cells in healthy people across ages. Study-wide results and caveats: Percentage of naive T cells showed a strong correlation with TCR beta diversity. Aged donors had fewer naive CD4+ cells and lower diversity than long-lived donors.

Total RNA was extracted at no less than 5 micrograms per sample. The use of a sample-barcoded 5' primer and a J-beta primer mix characterized a second PCR of roughly 6 to 11 cycles. TCRdb re-called the 5' RACE reads through MiXCR, storing one row per CDR3 protein. The sample lists 540,000 or so distinct CDR3 sequences; 25% to 30% were seen once. The germline V gene has CDR1 SGHRS and CDR2 YFSETQ. V dropped 0 bases and J dropped 2 bases, with 11 bases sitting between them. CDR3 length equals 15 residues. This rearrangement joins TRBV5-1 to TRBJ1-2, with D unresolved. The sample taken for sequencing was blood. The origin of this receptor is a woman aged 70-85 years in good health. As DNA, the CDR3 is TGCGCCAGCAGCTTGGGTGACGGAACCAACTATGGCTACACCTTC. Encoded protein: CASSLGDGTNYGYTF.